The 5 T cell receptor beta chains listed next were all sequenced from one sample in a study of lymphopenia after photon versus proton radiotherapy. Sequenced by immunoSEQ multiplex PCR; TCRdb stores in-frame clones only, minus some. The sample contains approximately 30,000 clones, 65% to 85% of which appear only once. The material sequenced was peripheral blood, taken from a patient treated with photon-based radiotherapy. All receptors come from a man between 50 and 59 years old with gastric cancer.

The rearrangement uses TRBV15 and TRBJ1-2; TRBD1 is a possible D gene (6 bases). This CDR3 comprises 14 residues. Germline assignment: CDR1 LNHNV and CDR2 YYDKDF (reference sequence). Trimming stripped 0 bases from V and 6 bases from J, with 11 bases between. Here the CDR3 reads CATSRDRGADGYTF. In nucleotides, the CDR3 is TGTGCCACCAGCAGAGATCGGGGGGCGGATGGCTACACCTTC.

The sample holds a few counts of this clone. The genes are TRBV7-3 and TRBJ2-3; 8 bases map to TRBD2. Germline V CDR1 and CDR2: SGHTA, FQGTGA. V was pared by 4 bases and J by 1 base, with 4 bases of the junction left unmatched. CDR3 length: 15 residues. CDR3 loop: CASSSRGGGTDTQYF. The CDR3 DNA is TGTGCCAGCAGCTCACGGGGGGGCGGCACAGATACGCAGTATTTT.

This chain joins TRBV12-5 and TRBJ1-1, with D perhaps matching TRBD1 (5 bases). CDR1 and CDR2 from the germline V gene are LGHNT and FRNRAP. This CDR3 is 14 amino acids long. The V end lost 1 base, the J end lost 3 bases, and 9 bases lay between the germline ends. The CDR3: CASGLGGTYTEAFF. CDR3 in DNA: TGTGCTAGTGGTTTGGGGGGGACCTACACTGAAGCTTTCTTT.

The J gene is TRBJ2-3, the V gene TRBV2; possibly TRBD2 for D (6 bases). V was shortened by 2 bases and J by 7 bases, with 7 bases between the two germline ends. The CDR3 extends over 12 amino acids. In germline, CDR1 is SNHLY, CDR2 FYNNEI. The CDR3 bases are TGTGCCAGCAGTGAAACTAGCAATACGCAGTATTTT. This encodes CASSETSNTQYF.

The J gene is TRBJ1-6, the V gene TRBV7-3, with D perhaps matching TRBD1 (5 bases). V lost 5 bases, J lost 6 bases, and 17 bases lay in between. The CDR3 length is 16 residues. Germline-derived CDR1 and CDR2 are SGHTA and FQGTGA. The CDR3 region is CASSLRPLGGNSPLHF. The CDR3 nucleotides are TGTGCCAGCAGCCTCCGACCTCTTGGGGGTAATTCACCCCTCCACTTT.